The source of this T cell receptor beta chain is a study of blood T cell repertoires in COVID-19. Sequencing was performed with immunoSEQ multiplex PCR; in TCRdb, only in-frame clones are kept and a portion is missing. Of fewer than 50,000 clones listed, 88% are singletons. The V end was cut by 3 bases, the J end by 5 bases, with 16 bases between. The germline V gene encodes CDR1 SNHLY and CDR2 FYNNEI. This CDR3 comprises 15 residues. Specimen: peripheral blood. This rearrangement joins TRBV2 to TRBJ2-5; a weak D match, TRBD1 (6 bases). This clonotype originated in a man in his 70s with active COVID-19. CDR3 protein: CASSEVQGPLETQYF. CDR3 DNA sequence: TGTGCCAGCAGTGAGGTTCAGGGGCCCCTGGAGACCCAGTACTTC.